Shown below are 6 T cell receptor beta chains from a single sample sequenced in a study of blood T cell repertoires in COVID-19. Profiling relied on immunoSEQ multiplex PCR, and the TCRdb table lists in-frame clones only, not all of them. This table has under 85,000 clones, around 80% appearing once. Specimen: peripheral blood. The receptors derive from a man older than 75 with acute or convalescent COVID-19.

This sequence joins TRBV4-1 and TRBJ2-2, with D possibly being TRBD1 (6 bases). V shed 1 base and J shed 5 bases, with 17 bases lying between them. Germline V gives CDR1 MGHRA, CDR2 YSYEKL. The CDR3 is 17 amino acids. The CDR3 DNA reads TGCGCCAGCAGCCAAGTCCTCTGGGGGCGCAGGACCGGGGAGCTGTTTTTT. Translation: CASSQVLWGRRTGELFF.

V and J are TRBV6-6 and TRBJ2-2; 7 nucleotides line up with TRBD1. The CDR3 sequence is 13 residues long. The V segment lost 6 bases and the J segment 7 bases; nucleotides outside the gene matches: 5. Per germline, CDR1 MNHNY and CDR2 SVGAGI (reference sequence). The CDR3, as DNA: TGTGCCAGCAGGGGGGACAGTGGCGGGGAGCTGTTTTTT. It encodes CASRGDSGGELFF.

The chain couples TRBV9 to TRBJ2-7, with a possible D match to TRBD1 (6 bases). Germline CDR1 SGDLS, CDR2 YYNGEE. CDR3 length: 14 amino acids. The V end was cut by 3 bases, the J end by 5 bases, with 15 bases between. The CDR3 spells CASSAGGGIDEQYF. The CDR3 coding sequence is TGTGCCAGCAGCGCCGGTGGGGGCATCGACGAGCAGTACTTC.

The gene calls are TRBV27 and TRBJ1-1; D is ambiguous. Between the trimmed V and J ends, which lost 3 bases and 4 bases, there was a span of 12 bases. The germline gives CDR1 MNHEY, CDR2 SMNVEV (reference sequence). The CDR3 runs 14 residues. The chain's CDR3 is CASSFWERRTEAFF. The CDR3 DNA sequence: TGTGCCAGCAGTTTTTGGGAGAGGCGCACTGAAGCTTTCTTT.

The rearrangement links TRBV4-2 to TRBJ1-2; TRBD1 matches at 7 bases. Trimming at V came to 5 bases and at J to 3 bases, leaving 3 bases not matched to a gene. Looked up from germline, CDR1 is LGHNA and CDR2 is YNFKEQ. The CDR3 is 13 amino acids. In DNA, the CDR3 is TGTGCCAGCAGCGGGGACAGTGACTATGGCTACACCTTC. Its translation is CASSGDSDYGYTF.

V gene TRBV19 combines with J gene TRBJ2-7; 8 nucleotides line up with TRBD1. V was clipped by 5 bases and J by 6 bases; unmatched bases: 6. CDR3 length equals 13 residues. The V gene's germline CDR1 is LNHDA and CDR2 SQIVND (reference sequence). CDR3 in DNA: TGTGCCAGTAGTTTGTCAGGGGGCCTCGAGCAGTACTTC. This translates into CASSLSGGLEQYF.